The present TCR beta chain was sequenced within a study of blood T cells in healthy people across ages. The authors ran a second PCR of 7 to 11 cycles using a sample-barcoded 5' primer and a J-beta primer mix. A template-switch adaptor containing 12 random nucleotides labeled each cDNA molecule. One entry per CDR3 protein, called by TCRdb with MiXCR from the 5' RACE reads. The sample includes about 640,000 distinct CDR3 sequences, 45% to 65% of them seen just once. Roughly 10 milliliters of peripheral blood were drawn from each donor. As for this clonotype: What it binds is not known.

General observations from the study: Fewer expanded clones and more diversity marked long-lived versus aged donors.

The TCR sequence derives from a man in his sixties in good health. The specimen was blood.

CDR3 sequence reads: CATPELTDTQYF. The CDR3 DNA reads TGTGCCACCCCCGAACTGACAGATACGCAGTATTTT. The genes are TRBV24-1 and TRBJ2-3; D is unresolved. Trimming pared 9 bases from V and 3 bases from J, leaving 9 bases between. The CDR3 is made up of 12 amino acids. CDR1 is KGHDR and CDR2 is SFDVKD in the germline V gene.